The 8 T cell receptor beta chains below all came from one sample that was sequenced in a study of cytomegalovirus exposure and HLA in healthy donors. Researchers ran the PCR with 60 Vbeta and 13 Jbeta primers. Using immunoSEQ multiplex PCR, the repertoire was profiled, and TCRdb retains in-frame clones only, with some absent. The repertoire holds 95,000 to 130,000 clones, with around 81% as singletons. Sequenced: PBMCs. The receptors here all came from a woman in her 30s in good health and CMV-seronegative.

The chain joins TRBV29-1 to TRBJ2-7; TRBD1 matches 9 bases. CDR1 is SQVTM, CDR2 ANQGSEA, per germline. The CDR3 runs 14 residues. V trimming: 4 bases; J trimming: 3 bases; junction bases outside the gene matches: 7. CDR3 sequence (DNA): TGCAGCGTTGGGCCTGGGACAGGGTACTACGAGCAGTACTTC. Its translation is CSVGPGTGYYEQYF.

Only a few counts were recorded for this clone. The V call is TRBV6-1, the J call TRBJ2-5; possible D gene TRBD1, 6 bases. Germline assignment: CDR1 MNHNS and CDR2 SASEGT. This CDR3 region has 14 residues. The V gene lost 1 base and the J gene lost 5 bases, with 11 bases spanning the gap. CDR3 region: CASSEGAGVETQYF. CDR3 bases: TGTGCCAGCAGTGAAGGGGCAGGGGTGGAGACCCAGTACTTC.

A word on this clone: The junction departs from germline at one end; a sequencing error may be responsible. This rearrangement joins TRBV6-1 to TRBJ2-1; 11 nucleotides match TRBD2. CDR1 MNHNS and CDR2 SASEGT come from the germline V gene. The length of the CDR3 is 15 residues. This chain's CDR3 is CAGSELAGEWNEQFF. DNA of the CDR3: TGTGCCGGCAGTGAACTAGCGGGAGAATGGAATGAGCAGTTCTTC.

The chain recombines TRBV28 with TRBJ2-6; possible D gene TRBD2, 5 bases. The germline V and J ends were trimmed by 5 bases and 0 bases, with 17 bases remaining between them. Germline V gives CDR1 MDHEN, CDR2 SYDVKM. This CDR3 comprises 18 residues. The CDR3 here is CASSPRRPRVSGANVLTF. CDR3 in DNA: TGTGCCAGCAGTCCACGACGTCCGAGGGTCTCTGGGGCCAACGTCCTGACTTTC.

The chain combines TRBV9 with TRBJ2-5; 11 positions agree with TRBD2. Germline assignment: CDR1 SGDLS and CDR2 YYNGEE. This CDR3 spans 17 amino acids. V gave up 0 bases and J gave up 4 bases; unmatched junction bases: 8. CDR3 region: CASSVAPTSGRGETQYF. DNA for the CDR3: TGTGCCAGCAGCGTAGCTCCCACTAGCGGGAGAGGAGAGACCCAGTACTTC.

The chain has TRBV7-2 and TRBJ2-6; weak D call: TRBD2 (6 bases). The CDR3 extends over 16 amino acids. Germline CDR1 and CDR2: SGHTA and FQGNSA. The V end lost 4 bases, the J end lost 2 bases, and 12 bases lay between the germline ends. CDR3 DNA: TGTGCCAGCAGCTCACAGACTAGTGCTGGGGCCAACGTCCTGACTTTC. Its translation is CASSSQTSAGANVLTF.

The chain links TRBV6-5 to TRBJ2-3, with TRBD2 identical over 10 bases. This CDR3 is 15 amino acids long. With 5 bases clipped from V and 0 bases from J, the junction kept 2 bases outside the gene matches. Germline V gives CDR1 MNHEY, CDR2 SVGAGI. The DNA for the CDR3 is TGTGCCAGCAGTCCGACTAGCGGGAGCACAGATACGCAGTATTTT. It encodes CASSPTSGSTDTQYF.

The chain has TRBV28 and TRBJ1-2; D not certain. Per the germline V gene, CDR1 is MDHEN and CDR2 is SYDVKM. This CDR3 spans 11 amino acids. The V gene lost 7 bases and the J gene lost 4 bases, with 7 bases spanning the gap. DNA for the CDR3: TGTGCCAGCAATTCGGTCTATGGCTACACCTTC. This sequence encodes CASNSVYGYTF.